A single sample is the source of the 7 T cell receptor beta chains below, sequenced in a study of radiotherapy plus CTLA-4 blockade in lung cancer. This table comes from immunoSEQ multiplex PCR, and its TCRdb copy is limited to in-frame clones, with some not included. The table includes some 41,000 clones, 65% to 75% detected once. The sequencing here drew on peripheral blood, taken from a patient treated with radiotherapy plus ipilimumab. All receptors come from a human donor with non-small cell lung cancer who had a partial response to radiotherapy plus ipilimumab.

This chain connects TRBV5-4 to TRBJ2-2, with 10 bases aligning to TRBD2. The junction had 4 bases not matched to a gene; V was cut back by 0 bases and J by 8 bases. CDR3 length equals 15 residues. CDR1 and CDR2 (germline): SGHNT, YYREEE (reference sequence). CDR3 sequence (DNA): TGTGCCAGCAGCTTGGGACTAGCGGGCGGAGGGGAGCTGTTTTTT. Its protein is CASSLGLAGGGELFF.

The CDR3, as DNA: TGTGCCAGCAGCTTAGAGTCGGAGAACTATGGCTACACCTTC. Protein product: CASSLESENYGYTF. This sequence joins TRBV7-8 and TRBJ1-2; D uncertain. V was shortened by 1 base and J by 2 bases, with 8 bases between the two germline ends. The CDR3 totals 14 residues. Germline V gives CDR1 SGHVS, CDR2 FQNEAQ.

This clone was detected only a few times. The chain is built from TRBV2 and TRBJ1-4; maybe TRBD1 (6 bases). The germline CDR1 and CDR2 sequences are SNHLY and FYNNEI. Trimming cost V 5 bases and J 8 bases, with 15 bases left between them. The CDR3 contains 14 residues. CDR3 bases: TGTGCCAGCAGTACTCGGGGGGGCGGGGAAAAACTGTTTTTT. This encodes CASSTRGGGEKLFF.

This chain uses TRBV19 with TRBJ2-7, with D unclear. The V gene lost 1 base and the J gene lost 7 bases, with 17 bases spanning the gap. The germline gives CDR1 LNHDA, CDR2 SQIVND (reference sequence). The CDR3 spans 15 residues. The CDR3 protein is CASSIVRGIVLEQYF. The CDR3 DNA is TGTGCCAGTAGTATAGTTCGCGGTATTGTTTTGGAGCAGTACTTC.

The chain is built from TRBV7-6 and TRBJ2-3; 9 bases map to TRBD2. Germline V lookup: CDR1 SGHVS, CDR2 FNYEAQ. The CDR3 loop spans 15 amino acids. J lost 0 bases, V lost 8 bases, and 6 bases had no gene match. CDR3 sequence: CASGQTSGSTDTQYF. The DNA for the CDR3 is TGTGCCAGCGGCCAGACTAGCGGAAGCACAGATACGCAGTATTTT.

The chain joins TRBV6-1 to TRBJ1-2; D is uncertain. Trimming took off 1 base at V and 0 bases at J, with 9 bases between the two ends. Germline CDR1 is MNHNS and CDR2 is SASEGT. This CDR3 contains 15 residues. CDR3 sequence reads: CASSEGAISNYGYTF. CDR3 nucleotide sequence: TGTGCCAGCAGTGAAGGAGCCATATCTAACTATGGCTACACCTTC.

The chain has TRBV5-4 and TRBJ1-1; weak D call: TRBD1 (6 bases). V lost 4 bases to trimming and J lost 0 bases, with 13 bases between them. This CDR3 is built from 15 residues. The germline CDR1 and CDR2 sequences are SGHNT and YYREEE (reference sequence). Here the CDR3 reads CASSTATGMNTEAFF. In nucleotides, the CDR3 is TGTGCCAGCAGCACCGCAACAGGGATGAACACTGAAGCTTTCTTT.